The following is a TCR beta chain sequence with its context. This specimen comes from a study of shared clonotypes between healthy human individuals. The CDR3 has 15 residues. Germline V gene lookup returns CDR1 SGHRS and CDR2 YFSETQ. The V gene end was trimmed by 0 bases and the J gene end by 1 base; junction bases not matched to a gene: 2. The repertoire was sequenced with immunoSEQ multiplex PCR; TCRdb's copy has only in-frame clones and lacks some. The sample lists 550,000 to 800,000 clones, roughly 70% seen once, with 1.7% in the top ten. Input material: memory CD4+ T cells sorted from blood. Subset indicated: CD45RA-negative fraction. The receptor was isolated from a woman in her twenties or thirties in good health. V usage is TRBV5-1 and J usage is TRBJ2-7; 9 bases are shared with TRBD2. The CDR3 DNA follows: TGCGCCAGCAGCTTGGGGACTAGCGTTTCCTACGAGCAGTACTTC. This translates into CASSLGTSVSYEQYF.